This T cell receptor beta chain was identified during a study of blood T cell repertoires in COVID-19. Study information: The study drew acute and convalescent COVID-19 samples from the United States, Italy and Spain. T cells, B-cell-depleted T cells, or PBMCs provided the cDNA or gDNA that served as material.

Participants were aged 18 to 89 years, lived in some 23 US areas, and enrolled virtually. Categorization into cohorts depended on clinical history that participants reported. Sequencing used immunoSEQ multiplex PCR; TCRdb keeps in-frame clones, though not all of them. Among more than 250,000 clones, approximately 90% were seen once, and the ten largest hold roughly 10%. The source is a woman under 30 who had recovered from COVID-19. Sequenced sample: PBMCs or T cells enriched from blood (not recorded which).

The CDR3 DNA reads as TGCAGCGTTAGGGGCCTAATGAATGAAAAACTGTTTTTT. Translation: CSVRGLMNEKLFF. The V gene is TRBV29-1, the J gene TRBJ1-4; maybe TRBD1 (5 bases). This CDR3 region has 13 residues. CDR1 and CDR2 from the germline V gene are SQVTM and ANQGSEA. V was pared by 5 bases and J by 5 bases, with 12 bases between.